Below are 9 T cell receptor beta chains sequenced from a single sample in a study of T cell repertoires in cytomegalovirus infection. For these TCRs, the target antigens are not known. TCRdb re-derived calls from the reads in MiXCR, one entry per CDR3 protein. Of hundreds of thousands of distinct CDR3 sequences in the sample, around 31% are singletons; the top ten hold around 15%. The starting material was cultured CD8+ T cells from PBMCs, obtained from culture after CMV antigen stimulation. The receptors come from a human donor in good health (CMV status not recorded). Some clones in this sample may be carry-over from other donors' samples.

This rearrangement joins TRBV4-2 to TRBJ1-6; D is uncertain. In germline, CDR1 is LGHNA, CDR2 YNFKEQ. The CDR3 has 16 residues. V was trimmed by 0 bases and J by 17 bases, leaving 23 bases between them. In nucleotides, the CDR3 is TGTGCCAGCAGCCAAGATGGGGATTGGGTCGAGGAGAGTTTCCACTTT. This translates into CASSQDGDWVEESFHF.

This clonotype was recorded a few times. The CDR3 loop reads CASSSPPSGQYNEQFF. The DNA of the CDR3 is TGTGCCAGCAGCTCACCCCCGTCGGGCCAATACAATGAGCAGTTCTTC. This sequence joins TRBV7-9 and TRBJ2-1; D is ambiguous. CDR3 length: 16 amino acids. Trimming shortened V by 4 bases and J by 4 bases, and 17 bases separated the two germline ends. Germline values: CDR1 SEHNR, CDR2 FQNEAQ (reference sequence).

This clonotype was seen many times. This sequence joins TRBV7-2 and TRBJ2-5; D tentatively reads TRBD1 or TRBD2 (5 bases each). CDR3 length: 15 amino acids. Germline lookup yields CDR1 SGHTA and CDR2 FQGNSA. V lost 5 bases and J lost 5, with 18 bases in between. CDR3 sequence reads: CASSHSAGTGETQYF. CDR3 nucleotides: TGTGCCAGCAGCCATTCGGCAGGGACGGGGGAGACCCAGTACTTC.

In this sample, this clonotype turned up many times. CDR3 sequence reads: CASRQGGDNQPQHF. CDR3 nucleotides: TGTGCCAGCAGACAGGGCGGGGACAATCAGCCCCAGCATTTT. The chain uses TRBV7-8 and TRBJ1-5, with TRBD1 as a possible D gene (6 bases). Germline CDR1 SGHVS, CDR2 FQNEAQ. This CDR3 is built from 14 residues. With 6 bases removed from V and 3 bases from J, the gap between germline ends came to 12 bases. Full variable domain (outside the CDR3, taken from reference TRBV7-8 and TRBJ1-5): GAGVSQSPRYKVAKRGQDVALRCDPISGHVSLFWYQQALGQGPEFLTYFQNEAQLDKSGLPSDRFFAERPEGSVSTLKIQRTQQEDSAVYLCASRQGGDNQPQHFGDGTRLSIL.

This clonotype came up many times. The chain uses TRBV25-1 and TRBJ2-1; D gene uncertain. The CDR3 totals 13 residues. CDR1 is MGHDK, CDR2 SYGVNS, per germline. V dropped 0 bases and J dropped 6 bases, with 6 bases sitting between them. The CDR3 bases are TGTGCCAGCAGTGAATACCAAGGCAATGAGCAGTTCTTC. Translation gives CASSEYQGNEQFF.

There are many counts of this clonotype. As DNA, the CDR3 is TGTGCCAGCAGCTTAGTCGGAGGGGGCAGAGAAAAACTGTTTTTT. It yields the protein CASSLVGGGREKLFF. This sequence joins TRBV7-8 and TRBJ1-4; 7 bases fit TRBD1. Germline V lookup: CDR1 SGHVS, CDR2 FQNEAQ. The CDR3 has 15 residues. V lost 1 base to trimming and J lost 8 bases; unmatched junction nucleotides: 7. The complete variable domain, with remaining parts taken from reference TRBV7-8 and TRBJ1-4, reads GAGVSQSPRYKVAKRGQDVALRCDPISGHVSLFWYQQALGQGPEFLTYFQNEAQLDKSGLPSDRFFAERPEGSVSTLKIQRTQQEDSAVYLCASSLVGGGREKLFFGSGTQLSVL.

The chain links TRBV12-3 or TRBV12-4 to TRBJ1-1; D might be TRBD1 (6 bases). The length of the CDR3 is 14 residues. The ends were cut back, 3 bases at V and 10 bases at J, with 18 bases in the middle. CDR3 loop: CASSLGSGGNGAFF. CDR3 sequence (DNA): TGTGCCAGCAGTTTGGGGTCCGGGGGCAATGGAGCTTTCTTT.

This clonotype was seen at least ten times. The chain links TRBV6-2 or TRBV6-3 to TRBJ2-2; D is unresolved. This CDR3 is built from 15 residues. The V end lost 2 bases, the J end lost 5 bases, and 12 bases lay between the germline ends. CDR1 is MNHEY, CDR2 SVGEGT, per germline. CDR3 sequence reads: CASSYRIPLTGELFF. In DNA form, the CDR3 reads TGTGCCAGCAGTTACCGTATACCTTTGACCGGGGAGCTGTTTTTT.

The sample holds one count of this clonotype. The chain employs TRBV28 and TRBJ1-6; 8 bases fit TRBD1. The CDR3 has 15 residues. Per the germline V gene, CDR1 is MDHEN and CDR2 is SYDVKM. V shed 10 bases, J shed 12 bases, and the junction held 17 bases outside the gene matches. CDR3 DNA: TGTGCCACCGAACGGCGGGACAGGTATGAGGAACCCCTCCACTTT. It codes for CATERRDRYEEPLHF.